Sequencing of this TCR beta chain was carried out in a study of technical replicates of blood from a few donors. The CDR3 spans 16 residues. V was clipped by 0 bases and J by 2 bases, with 13 bases between them. CDR1 is MNHEY, CDR2 SMNVEV, per germline (reference sequence). Generated by immunoSEQ multiplex PCR, the TCRdb table keeps only in-frame clones and is missing some. Among about 89,000 clones listed, approximately 94% were seen once. This sequence joins TRBV27 and TRBJ1-1, with D possibly TRBD1 on 5 matching bases. This receptor was obtained from a human donor in good health. The sequencing input was T cells isolated from PBMCs. The chain's CDR3 is CASSLSGGASNTEAFF. DNA for the CDR3: TGTGCCAGCAGTTTATCGGGGGGAGCAAGTAACACTGAAGCTTTCTTT.